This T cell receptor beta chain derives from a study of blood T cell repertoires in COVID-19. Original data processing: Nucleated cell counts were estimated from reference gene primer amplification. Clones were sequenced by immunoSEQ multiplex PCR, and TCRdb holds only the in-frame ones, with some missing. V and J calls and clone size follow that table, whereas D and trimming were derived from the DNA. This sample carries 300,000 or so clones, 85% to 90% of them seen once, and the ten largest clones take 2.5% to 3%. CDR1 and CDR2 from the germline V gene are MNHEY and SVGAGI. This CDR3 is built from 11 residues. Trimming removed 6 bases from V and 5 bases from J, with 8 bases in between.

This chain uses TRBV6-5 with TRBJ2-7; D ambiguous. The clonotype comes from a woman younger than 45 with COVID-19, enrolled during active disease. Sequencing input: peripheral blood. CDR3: CASRQVHEQYF. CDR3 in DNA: TGTGCCAGCAGGCAGGTCCACGAGCAGTACTTC.